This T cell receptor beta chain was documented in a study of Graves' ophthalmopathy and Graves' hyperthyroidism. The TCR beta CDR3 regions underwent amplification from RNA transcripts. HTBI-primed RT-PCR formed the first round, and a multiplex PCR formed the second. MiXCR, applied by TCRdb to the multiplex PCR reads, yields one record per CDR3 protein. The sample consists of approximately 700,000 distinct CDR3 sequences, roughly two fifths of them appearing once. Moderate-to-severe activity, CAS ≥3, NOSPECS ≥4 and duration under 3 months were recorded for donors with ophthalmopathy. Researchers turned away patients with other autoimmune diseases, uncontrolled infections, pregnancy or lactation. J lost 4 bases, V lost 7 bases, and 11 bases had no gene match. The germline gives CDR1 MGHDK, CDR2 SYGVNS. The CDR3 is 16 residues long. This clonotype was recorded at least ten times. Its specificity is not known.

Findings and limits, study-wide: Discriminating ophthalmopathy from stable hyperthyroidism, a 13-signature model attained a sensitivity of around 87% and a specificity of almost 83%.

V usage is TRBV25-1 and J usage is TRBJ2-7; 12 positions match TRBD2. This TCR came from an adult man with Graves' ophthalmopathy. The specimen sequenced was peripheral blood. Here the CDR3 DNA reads TGTGCCAGCACCCAGTCGAGACTAGCGGGGGAATACGAGCAGTACTTC. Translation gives CASTQSRLAGEYEQYF.